Following are 12 T cell receptor beta chains from one sample sequenced in a study of technical replicates of blood from a few donors. Repertoires were generated with immunoSEQ multiplex PCR, while TCRdb's copy carries only in-frame clones and drops some. The sample shows over 10,000 clones, about 76% of them seen only once. The sequenced material came from PBMCs. The receptors were gathered from a human donor in good health.

The chain employs TRBV7-9 and TRBJ2-4, with D perhaps TRBD2 (6 bases). V was shortened by 6 bases and J by 8 bases, with 11 bases between the two germline ends. This CDR3 is built from 12 residues. Germline CDR1 is SEHNR and CDR2 is FQNEAQ (reference sequence). CDR3 DNA sequence: TGTGCCAGCAGAGGACCGGGGGACATTCAGTACTTC. Translation gives CASRGPGDIQYF.

The V and J genes are TRBV7-9 and TRBJ1-1; 9 nucleotides line up with TRBD1. V gave up 5 bases and J gave up 5 bases; unmatched junction bases: 12. The CDR3 loop spans 16 amino acids. Germline CDR1 reads SEHNR; CDR2 reads FQNEAQ (reference sequence). The DNA for the CDR3 is TGTGCCAGCAGCCCCTCGGGACAGGGCCTAGGGACTGAAGCTTTCTTT. It encodes CASSPSGQGLGTEAFF.

A single count supports this clone. The rearrangement joins TRBV15 to TRBJ1-1; maybe TRBD1 (5 bases). CDR3 length: 16 amino acids. Deletions cut 0 bases from V and 13 bases from J, with 24 bases between. Germline V CDR1 and CDR2: LNHNV, YYDKDF (reference sequence). The CDR3 loop reads CATSRDTSKAGRWVFF. As DNA, the CDR3 is TGTGCCACCAGCAGAGACACGAGTAAGGCAGGGCGGTGGGTTTTCTTT.

The J gene is TRBJ1-3, the V gene TRBV10-2; D is unclear. The germline CDR1 and CDR2 sequences are WSHSY and SAAADI. The CDR3 has 14 residues. Trimming removed 4 bases from V and 2 bases from J, with 9 bases in between. DNA for the CDR3: TGCGCCAGCAGTGGGGGAGTACCTGGAAACACCATATATTTT. Amino acid sequence: CASSGGVPGNTIYF.

The table lists this clone with a count of one. V usage is TRBV5-4 and J usage is TRBJ2-5, with a possible D match to TRBD2 (5 bases). The CDR3 extends over 13 amino acids. V lost 0 bases and J lost 5, with 8 bases in between. CDR1 and CDR2 (germline): SGHNT, YYREEE (reference sequence). For the CDR3, the DNA is TGTGCCAGCAGCTTGGGGTGGAGGGAGACCCAGTACTTC. Protein product: CASSLGWRETQYF.

This chain links TRBV7-9 with TRBJ2-2, with D unresolved. This CDR3 is built from 17 residues. Germline V gene data show CDR1 as SEHNR and CDR2 as FQNEAQ (reference sequence). V lost 6 bases and J lost 0, with 17 bases in between. As DNA, the CDR3 is TGTGCCAGCAGTTCTCTCGACCTGGGCGCGAACACCGGGGAGCTGTTTTTT. As protein: CASSSLDLGANTGELFF.

The J gene is TRBJ2-1, the V gene TRBV5-1; 12 bases map to TRBD1. The CDR3 is 14 residues long. J lost 8 bases, V lost 4 bases, and 4 bases had no gene match. Germline-derived CDR1 and CDR2 are SGHRS and YFSETQ. Here the CDR3 reads CASSHGTGGDEQFF. The DNA for the CDR3 is TGCGCCAGCAGCCATGGGACAGGGGGCGATGAGCAGTTCTTC.

J is TRBJ1-4 and V is TRBV28; tentatively, D is TRBD1 (5 bases). The CDR3 has 14 amino acids. The V end lost 2 bases, the J end lost 3 bases, and 7 bases lay between the germline ends. Per the germline V gene, CDR1 is MDHEN and CDR2 is SYDVKM. CDR3 DNA: TGTGCCAGCAGTTTACCAGGGCCTAATGAAAAACTGTTTTTT. Amino acids: CASSLPGPNEKLFF.

CDR3 residues: CASSIGTGPANYGYTF. The CDR3 region has the DNA TGTGCCAGTAGTATCGGGACAGGCCCTGCTAACTATGGCTACACCTTC. This chain links TRBV19 with TRBJ1-2; 8 bases align to TRBD1. This CDR3 contains 16 residues. With 3 bases clipped from V and 0 bases from J, the junction kept 6 bases outside the gene matches. Germline V gene data show CDR1 as LNHDA and CDR2 as SQIVND (reference sequence).

This clone was detected once. The chain combines TRBV5-6 with TRBJ2-7; 9 bases agree with TRBD1. This CDR3 has 15 residues. Germline CDR1 reads SGHDT; CDR2 reads YYEEEE. With 0 bases clipped from V and 1 base from J, the junction kept 2 bases outside the gene matches. The CDR3 DNA sequence: TGTGCCAGCAGCTTGGGACAGGGGGAGTCCTACGAGCAGTACTTC. The encoded protein is CASSLGQGESYEQYF.

The chain uses TRBV5-4 and TRBJ2-1; D possibly corresponds to TRBD1 (5 bases). The V gene's germline CDR1 is SGHNT and CDR2 YYREEE (reference sequence). The CDR3 loop spans 15 amino acids. Trimming took off 4 bases at V and 6 bases at J, with 17 bases between the two ends. Here the CDR3 reads CASSLGSSRGNEQFF. In nucleotides, the CDR3 is TGTGCCAGCAGCCTTGGGTCTAGTAGGGGCAATGAGCAGTTCTTC. The full variable domain, completed using reference TRBV5-4 and TRBJ2-1, is ETGVTQSPTHLIKTRGQQVTLRCSSQSGHNTVSWYQQALGQGPQFIFQYYREEENGRGNFPPRFSGLQFPNYSSELNVNALELDDSALYLCASSLGSSRGNEQFFGPGTRLTVL.

The chain recombines TRBV5-1 with TRBJ1-1; 8 bases fit TRBD1. CDR3 length equals 18 residues. Germline V gene data show CDR1 as SGHRS and CDR2 as YFSETQ. V trimming: 0 bases; J trimming: 5 bases; junction bases outside the gene matches: 15. CDR3 region: CASSLAGTGPTAGTEAFF. The CDR3, as DNA: TGCGCCAGCAGCTTGGCCGGGACAGGACCTACCGCGGGAACTGAAGCTTTCTTT.